These 25 T cell receptor beta chains were sequenced from one sample in a study of blood T cell repertoires in COVID-19. Here immunoSEQ multiplex PCR was the method, and the copy in TCRdb shows in-frame clones only, minus some. This table holds roughly 40,000 clones, around 84% found once. The specimen sequenced was peripheral blood. The receptors were gathered from a man aged 65 to 79 with acute or convalescent COVID-19.

In this sample, this clone turned up once. This rearrangement joins TRBV7-2 to TRBJ2-3, with 11 bases that match TRBD2. Trimming removed 7 bases from V and 3 bases from J; junction bases left unmatched: 6. Germline CDR1 reads SGHTA; CDR2 reads FQGNSA. The CDR3 length is 15 residues. The CDR3 spells CASNSGRAGTDTQYF. The DNA of the CDR3 is TGTGCCAGCAATAGCGGGAGGGCCGGGACAGATACGCAGTATTTT.

The J gene is TRBJ2-7, the V gene TRBV5-1; 11 nucleotides align to TRBD1. Unmatched junction bases numbered 5, after V lost 4 bases and J lost 2 bases. The CDR3 consists of 15 residues. Germline V gene lookup returns CDR1 SGHRS and CDR2 YFSETQ. CDR3: CASSQPGQGAYEQYF. The CDR3 DNA reads TGCGCCAGCAGCCAACCGGGACAGGGGGCCTACGAGCAGTACTTC.

The J gene is TRBJ1-1, the V gene TRBV5-1; 10 bases agree with TRBD1. The CDR3 has 14 amino acids. Germline values: CDR1 SGHRS, CDR2 YFSETQ. After removal of 0 bases from V and 5 bases from J, the junction contained 1 base not matched to a gene. The CDR3 DNA sequence: TGCGCCAGCAGCTTGGGGACAGGGGGGACTGAAGCTTTCTTT. As protein: CASSLGTGGTEAFF.

With regard to this clone: Additional DNA sequences in this sample encode the identical CDR3. The V and J genes are TRBV3-1 (or the pseudogene TRBV3-2) and TRBJ1-2; possibly TRBD1 for D (5 bases). Germline CDR1 is LGHDT and CDR2 is YNNKEL (reference sequence). The CDR3 sequence is 12 residues long. Trimming cost V 6 bases and J 0 bases, with 5 bases left between them. This chain's CDR3 is CASRTANYGYTF. The CDR3, as DNA: TGTGCCAGCAGGACAGCTAACTATGGCTACACCTTC.

The CDR3 region is CSVLGHGGSEKLFF. The CDR3 DNA sequence: TGCAGCGTTTTGGGACACGGGGGGAGCGAAAAACTGTTTTTT. The chain combines TRBV29-1 with TRBJ1-4; tentative D call: TRBD1 (6 bases). Germline V lookup: CDR1 SQVTM, CDR2 ANQGSEA. This CDR3 has 14 residues. Trimming stripped 5 bases from V and 8 bases from J, with 18 bases between.

This chain joins TRBV2 and TRBJ1-4, with D possibly matching TRBD1 (5 bases). This CDR3 region has 15 residues. Trimming left V 6 bases short and J 2 bases short, with 13 bases between. Germline V lookup: CDR1 SNHLY, CDR2 FYNNEI. Here the CDR3 reads CASSEYAGTNEKLFF. Written as DNA, the CDR3 is TGTGCCAGCAGCGAATATGCAGGGACTAATGAAAAACTGTTTTTT. The variable domain in full, with the rest retrieved from reference TRBV2 and TRBJ1-4, is EPEVTQTPSHQVTQMGQEVILRCVPISNHLYFYWYRQILGQKVEFLVSFYNNEISEKSEIFDDQFSVERPDGSNFTLKIRSTKLEDSAMYFCASSEYAGTNEKLFFGSGTQLSVL.

The chain carries TRBV7-8 and TRBJ2-7; 7 bases align to TRBD2. With 5 bases clipped from V and 1 base from J, the junction kept 8 bases outside the gene matches. CDR3 length equals 15 residues. Germline values: CDR1 SGHVS, CDR2 FQNEAQ. The CDR3 nucleotides are TGTGCCAGCAGCAGAGAAGCGGGAAGGTCCTACGAGCAGTACTTC. It yields the protein CASSREAGRSYEQYF.

The V gene is TRBV24-1, the J gene TRBJ2-7, with 7 bases lining up with TRBD1. V gave up 9 bases and J gave up 4 bases; unmatched junction bases: 11. The CDR3 spans 14 residues. Germline V lookup: CDR1 KGHDR, CDR2 SFDVKD. This chain's CDR3 is CATLKAGTAYEQYF. The CDR3 DNA follows: TGTGCCACCCTCAAAGCTGGGACAGCTTACGAGCAGTACTTC.

The chain joins TRBV2 to TRBJ2-3; the match to TRBD1 covers 7 bases. CDR3 length equals 15 residues. V lost 8 bases and J lost 4; bases outside the gene matches: 12. Germline V lookup: CDR1 SNHLY, CDR2 FYNNEI. The CDR3 region is CASGRTGAGADTQYF. The CDR3 DNA reads as TGTGCCAGCGGTCGAACAGGGGCTGGCGCAGATACGCAGTATTTT.

J is TRBJ2-7 and V is TRBV11-2; D ambiguous. The CDR3 runs to 14 residues. Trimming cost V 0 bases and J 3 bases, with 9 bases left between them. Looked up from germline, CDR1 is SGHAT and CDR2 is FQNNGV. The CDR3 region has the DNA TGTGCCAGCAGCTTAGATCGCACCTACTACGAGCAGTACTTC. Translation gives CASSLDRTYYEQYF. Filled out from reference TRBV11-2 and TRBJ2-7, the complete variable domain reads EAGVAQSPRYKIIEKRQSVAFWCNPISGHATLYWYQQILGQGPKLLIQFQNNGVVDDSQLPKDRFSAERLKGVDSTLKIQPAKLEDSAVYLCASSLDRTYYEQYFGPGTRLTVT.

The V and J genes are TRBV9 and TRBJ1-2; D is perhaps TRBD1 (6 bases). Germline V lookup: CDR1 SGDLS, CDR2 YYNGEE. CDR3 length equals 14 residues. Trimming removed 6 bases from V and 0 bases from J, with 12 bases in between. This CDR3 reads CASKRQEANYGYTF. CDR3 sequence (DNA): TGTGCCAGCAAGCGACAGGAAGCTAACTATGGCTACACCTTC.

The genes are TRBV10-1 and TRBJ1-4; the D is unclear. Germline V gene lookup returns CDR1 WNHNN and CDR2 SYGVQD (reference sequence). The germline V and J ends were trimmed by 8 bases and 0 bases, with 10 bases remaining between them. The CDR3 is 14 amino acids. The CDR3: CASSAGTTNEKLFF. Here the CDR3 DNA reads TGCGCCAGCTCCGCGGGAACAACTAATGAAAAACTGTTTTTT.

The chain links TRBV9 to TRBJ1-3; TRBD1 matches at 7 bases. Germline V gene lookup returns CDR1 SGDLS and CDR2 YYNGEE. This CDR3 region has 14 residues. The V segment lost 8 bases and the J segment 1 base; nucleotides outside the gene matches: 6. The CDR3 sequence is CASATGTSGNTIYF. The CDR3, as DNA: TGTGCCAGTGCGACAGGGACTTCTGGAAACACCATATATTTT.

The chain combines TRBV7-2 with TRBJ1-1; no firm D call. V dropped 5 bases and J dropped 1 base, with 11 bases sitting between them. This CDR3 has 14 residues. CDR1 is SGHTA, CDR2 FQGNSA, per germline. As DNA, the CDR3 is TGTGCCAGCAGCCCCTCCCGGAGGAACACTGAAGCTTTCTTT. Translation gives CASSPSRRNTEAFF.

This chain links TRBV28 with TRBJ2-3; 9 nucleotides match TRBD1. The CDR3 is 15 amino acids. Looked up from germline, CDR1 is MDHEN and CDR2 is SYDVKM. J gave up 5 bases and V 7 bases, and 10 bases lay outside the gene matches. This CDR3 reads CASTSSGTGRDTQYF. As DNA, the CDR3 is TGTGCCAGCACCTCTTCCGGGACAGGGAGAGATACGCAGTATTTT.

The sample holds one count of this clone. This rearrangement joins TRBV27 to TRBJ1-3; D might be TRBD1 (5 bases). The CDR3 is 13 residues long. Trimming took off 4 bases at V and 8 bases at J, with 12 bases between the two ends. In germline, CDR1 is MNHEY, CDR2 SMNVEV (reference sequence). CDR3 amino acids: CASSSRVNHTIYF. CDR3 coding DNA: TGTGCCAGCAGTTCCAGGGTGAATCACACCATATATTTT.

This sequence joins TRBV6-6 and TRBJ1-1; 8 bases are shared with TRBD1. J gave up 11 bases and V 2 bases, and 13 bases lay outside the gene matches. The CDR3 sequence is 15 residues long. Per the germline V gene, CDR1 is MNHNY and CDR2 is SVGAGI (reference sequence). CDR3 DNA sequence: TGTGCCAGCAGTTACACAGATAATACAGGGGGTTTTGCTTTCTTT. Protein product: CASSYTDNTGGFAFF.

The chain employs TRBV5-4 and TRBJ2-7, with TRBD2 identical over 13 bases. Trimming cost V 4 bases and J 7 bases; bases outside gene matches: 8. CDR3 length: 15 amino acids. In germline, CDR1 is SGHNT, CDR2 YYREEE (reference sequence). The CDR3 region is CASSPGTSGAREQYF. The CDR3 bases are TGTGCCAGCAGCCCGGGGACTAGCGGGGCCCGGGAGCAGTACTTC.

In this sample, this clone turned up a few times. The chain has TRBV19 and TRBJ2-5; TRBD1 matches at 9 bases. V was clipped by 7 bases and J by 5 bases; unmatched bases: 8. The CDR3 runs 14 residues. Germline assignment: CDR1 LNHDA and CDR2 SQIVND (reference sequence). Here the CDR3 DNA reads TGTGCCAGTAACGACGACAGGGGGGACGAGACCCAGTACTTC. Protein sequence: CASNDDRGDETQYF.

The chain's CDR3 is CASRQGRNSPLHF. CDR3 sequence (DNA): TGTGCCAGCAGACAGGGGCGGAATTCACCCCTCCACTTT. The V call is TRBV25-1, the J call TRBJ1-6, with TRBD1 matching 7 bases. The CDR3 sequence is 13 residues long. The V segment lost 6 bases and the J segment 7 bases; nucleotides outside the gene matches: 3. Germline V gives CDR1 MGHDK, CDR2 SYGVNS. The full variable domain, rest sourced from reference TRBV25-1 and TRBJ1-6, is EADIYQTPRYLVIGTGKKITLECSQTMGHDKMYWYQQDPGMELHLIHYSYGVNSTEKGDLSSESTVSRIRTEHFPLTLESARPSHTSQYLCASRQGRNSPLHFGNGTRLTVT.

The chain is built from TRBV20-1 and TRBJ1-2; the match to TRBD1 covers 9 bases. With 6 bases clipped from V and 14 bases from J, the junction kept 10 bases outside the gene matches. CDR1 is DFQATT, CDR2 SNEGSKA, per germline (reference sequence). The CDR3 contains 11 residues. CDR3 region: CSAKNPGQGTF. CDR3 DNA sequence: TGCAGTGCCAAAAACCCGGGACAGGGAACCTTC.

This rearrangement joins TRBV4-3 to TRBJ2-2; 10 bases align to TRBD1. From germline, CDR1 is LGHNA and CDR2 YSLEER. The CDR3 totals 19 residues. After removal of 0 bases from V and 0 bases from J, the junction contained 7 bases not matched to a gene. The CDR3 loop reads CASSQDLTGGTANTGELFF. The CDR3 nucleotides read TGCGCCAGCAGCCAAGATCTGACAGGGGGCACCGCGAACACCGGGGAGCTGTTTTTT.

The rearrangement uses TRBV4-3 and TRBJ2-3, with 12 bases that match TRBD2. The CDR3 consists of 17 residues. Germline V gene sequence: CDR1 LGHNA, CDR2 YSLEER. V dropped 6 bases and J dropped 9; count of bases not matched to a gene: 16. Here the CDR3 reads CASSLSLAGGALRTQYF. As DNA, the CDR3 is TGCGCCAGCAGTCTCTCCCTAGCGGGAGGGGCCCTACGGACGCAGTATTTT.

The gene calls are TRBV5-6 and TRBJ2-5; possible D gene TRBD2, 5 bases. This CDR3 contains 12 residues. Trimming stripped 1 base from V and 12 bases from J, with 13 bases between. CDR1 is SGHDT, CDR2 YYEEEE, per germline. This CDR3 is CASSLFPGSEYF. CDR3 in DNA: TGTGCCAGCAGCTTGTTCCCTGGGAGTGAGTACTTC.

The J gene is TRBJ1-1, the V gene TRBV7-8, with TRBD1 matching over 7 bases. The V gene end was trimmed by 2 bases and the J gene end by 7 bases; junction bases not matched to a gene: 1. Germline loops: CDR1 SGHVS, CDR2 FQNEAQ. The CDR3 covers 12 residues. CDR3 region: CASSLRDSEAFF. The CDR3 DNA reads TGTGCCAGCAGCTTAAGGGACAGTGAAGCTTTCTTT.